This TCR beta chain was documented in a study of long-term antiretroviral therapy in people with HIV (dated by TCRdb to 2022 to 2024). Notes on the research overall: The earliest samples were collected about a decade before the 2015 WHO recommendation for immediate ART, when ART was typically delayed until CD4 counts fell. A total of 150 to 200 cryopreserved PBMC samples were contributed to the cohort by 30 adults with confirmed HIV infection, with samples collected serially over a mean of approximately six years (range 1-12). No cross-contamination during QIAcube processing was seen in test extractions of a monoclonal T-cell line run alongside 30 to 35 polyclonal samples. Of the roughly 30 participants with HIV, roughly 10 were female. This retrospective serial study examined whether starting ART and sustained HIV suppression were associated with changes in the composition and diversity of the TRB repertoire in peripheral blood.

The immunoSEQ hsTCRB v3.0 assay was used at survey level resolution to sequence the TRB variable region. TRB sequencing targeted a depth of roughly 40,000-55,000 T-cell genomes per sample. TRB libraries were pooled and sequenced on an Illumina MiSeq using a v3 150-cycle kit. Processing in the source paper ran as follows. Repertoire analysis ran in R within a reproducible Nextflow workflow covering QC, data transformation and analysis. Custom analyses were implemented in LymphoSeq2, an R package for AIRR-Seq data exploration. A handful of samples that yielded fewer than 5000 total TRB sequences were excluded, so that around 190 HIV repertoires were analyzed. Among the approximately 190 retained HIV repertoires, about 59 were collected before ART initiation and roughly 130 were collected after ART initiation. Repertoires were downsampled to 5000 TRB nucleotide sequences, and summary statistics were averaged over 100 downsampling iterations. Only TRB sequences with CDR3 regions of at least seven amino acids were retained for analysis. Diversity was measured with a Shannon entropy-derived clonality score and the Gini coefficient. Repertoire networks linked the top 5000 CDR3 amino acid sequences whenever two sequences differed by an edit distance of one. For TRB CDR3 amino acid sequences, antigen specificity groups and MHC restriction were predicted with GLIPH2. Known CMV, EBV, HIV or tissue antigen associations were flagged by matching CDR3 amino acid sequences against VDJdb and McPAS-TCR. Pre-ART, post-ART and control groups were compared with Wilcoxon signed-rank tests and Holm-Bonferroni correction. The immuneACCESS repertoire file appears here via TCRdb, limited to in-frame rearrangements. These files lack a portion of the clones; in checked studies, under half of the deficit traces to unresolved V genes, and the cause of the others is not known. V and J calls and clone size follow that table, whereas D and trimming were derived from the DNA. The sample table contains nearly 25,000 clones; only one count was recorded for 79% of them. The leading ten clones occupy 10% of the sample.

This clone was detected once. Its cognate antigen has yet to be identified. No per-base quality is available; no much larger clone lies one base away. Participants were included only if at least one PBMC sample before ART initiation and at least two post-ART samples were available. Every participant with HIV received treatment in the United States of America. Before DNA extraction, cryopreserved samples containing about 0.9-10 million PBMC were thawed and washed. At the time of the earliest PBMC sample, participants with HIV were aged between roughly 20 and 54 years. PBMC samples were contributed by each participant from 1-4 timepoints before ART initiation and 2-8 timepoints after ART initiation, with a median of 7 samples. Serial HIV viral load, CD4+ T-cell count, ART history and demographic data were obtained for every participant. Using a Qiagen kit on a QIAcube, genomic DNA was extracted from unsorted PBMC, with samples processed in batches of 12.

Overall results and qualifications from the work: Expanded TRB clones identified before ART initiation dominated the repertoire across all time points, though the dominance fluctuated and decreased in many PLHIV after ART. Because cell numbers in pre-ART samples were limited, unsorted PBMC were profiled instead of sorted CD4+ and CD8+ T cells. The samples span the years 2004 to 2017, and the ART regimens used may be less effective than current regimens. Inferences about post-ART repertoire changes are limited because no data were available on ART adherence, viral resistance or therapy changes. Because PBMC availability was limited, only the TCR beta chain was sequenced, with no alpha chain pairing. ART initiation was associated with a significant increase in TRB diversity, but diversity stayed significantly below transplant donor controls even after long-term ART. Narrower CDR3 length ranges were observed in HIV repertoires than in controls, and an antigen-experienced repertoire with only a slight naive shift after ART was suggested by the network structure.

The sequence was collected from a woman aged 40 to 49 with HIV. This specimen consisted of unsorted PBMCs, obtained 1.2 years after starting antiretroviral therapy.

Here is the DNA: TGTGCCAGCAGCCCAAGACAGGGGGCAAGGGAGACCCAGTACTTC. This is translated as CASSPRQGARETQYF. The rearranged chain carries TRBV9 and TRBJ2-5, with TRBD1 matching 10 junction bases. Including the terminal cysteine and phenylalanine, the CDR3 comprises 15 residues. Here the CDR3 DNA is all that survives: 45 bases in frame from base 1. The germline V gene yields SGDLS for CDR1 and YYNGEE for CDR2. V lost 4 bases and J lost 5 bases, and the count of bases not matched to a germline gene is 8.